These 4 T cell receptor beta chains were sequenced from one sample in a study of blood T cell repertoires in COVID-19. Assay: immunoSEQ multiplex PCR; the TCRdb copy retains only in-frame clones and omits some. The sample holds about 300,000 clones, more than 70% seen once. What was sequenced was peripheral blood. The source of these receptors is a woman in her forties or fifties with acute or convalescent COVID-19.

The chain is built from TRBV9 and TRBJ2-3; D not resolved. The CDR3 extends over 16 amino acids. Per germline, CDR1 SGDLS and CDR2 YYNGEE. Trimming took 3 bases from V and 0 from J, leaving 14 bases between them. The CDR3 here is CASSAQRSLSTDTQYF. For the CDR3, the DNA is TGTGCCAGCAGCGCCCAACGAAGCCTTAGCACAGATACGCAGTATTTT.

The J gene is TRBJ2-7, the V gene TRBV27; D remains ambiguous. Trimming took off 2 bases at V and 7 bases at J, with 15 bases between the two ends. The CDR3 extends over 14 amino acids. The germline CDR1 and CDR2 sequences are MNHEY and SMNVEV (reference sequence). For the CDR3, the DNA is TGTGCCAGCAGTTTAGGTGGCCCCCGGAGTGAGCAGTACTTC. Its translation: CASSLGGPRSEQYF.

This chain links TRBV7-2 with TRBJ1-2; D gene unclear. The CDR3 contains 13 residues. Germline CDR1 reads SGHTA; CDR2 reads FQGNSA. With 3 bases removed from V and 1 base from J, the gap between germline ends came to 6 bases. The CDR3 spells CASSFGNNYGYTF. The CDR3 bases are TGTGCCAGCAGCTTCGGGAATAACTATGGCTACACCTTC.

V gene TRBV24-1 combines with J gene TRBJ2-5; D gene uncertain. From germline, CDR1 is KGHDR and CDR2 SFDVKD. The length of the CDR3 is 12 residues. V shed 3 bases and J shed 5 bases, with 6 bases lying between them. The CDR3 coding sequence is TGTGCCACCAGTGATCCCGGGGAGACCCAGTACTTC. It is translated as CATSDPGETQYF.